These 28 T cell receptor beta chains share one sample of origin, sequenced in a study of shared clonotypes between healthy human individuals. Here immunoSEQ multiplex PCR was the method, and the copy in TCRdb shows in-frame clones only, minus some. The data contain about 2.1 million clones, over 85% of them singletons. Terminally differentiated effector memory CD45RA+ cells were left out of the naive CD8 fraction, which was CD45RO-negative and positively selected for CCR7. Source material: naive CD8+ T cells from PBMCs. The receptors shown here come from a man aged 18 to 30 in good health. Some clones in this sample may be carry-over from other donors' samples.

The chain is built from TRBV7-2 and TRBJ2-7; D possibly corresponds to TRBD2 (7 bases). V gave up 1 base and J gave up 2 bases, with 12 bases separating them. The CDR3 extends over 15 amino acids. The germline gives CDR1 SGHTA, CDR2 FQGNSA. The chain's CDR3 is CASSLEERDTYEQYF. CDR3 DNA: TGTGCCAGCAGCTTAGAGGAGCGGGACACCTACGAGCAGTACTTC.

This clone was detected only once. The chain couples TRBV7-3 to TRBJ1-1; D is possibly TRBD1 (5 bases). Germline assignment: CDR1 SGHTA and CDR2 FQGTGA. V lost 1 base and J lost 2, with 11 bases in between. The CDR3 spans 15 residues. CDR3 sequence reads: CASSLNGAVNTEAFF. The CDR3 nucleotides read TGTGCCAGCAGCTTAAATGGGGCAGTAAACACTGAAGCTTTCTTT.

The chain links TRBV5-6 to TRBJ1-3; no firm D call. Germline CDR1 and CDR2: SGHDT and YYEEEE. This CDR3 has 13 amino acids. V was trimmed by 5 bases and J by 0 bases, leaving 6 bases between them. Written as DNA, the CDR3 is TGTGCCAGCAGTTATTTCTCTGGAAACACCATATATTTT. This sequence encodes CASSYFSGNTIYF.

V gene TRBV7-9 combines with J gene TRBJ1-1, with TRBD1 identical over 7 bases. The CDR3 loop spans 13 amino acids. Germline CDR1 reads SEHNR; CDR2 reads FQNEAQ (reference sequence). J was trimmed by 3 bases and V by 7 bases; bases with no gene match: 5. The CDR3 DNA is TGTGCCAGCACCATGGGACAGTACACTGAAGCTTTCTTT. Translated, it gives CASTMGQYTEAFF. Supplemented by reference TRBV7-9 and TRBJ1-1, the full variable domain reads DTGVSQNPRHKITKRGQNVTFRCDPISEHNRLYWYRQTLGQGPEFLTYFQNEAQLEKSRLLSDRFSAERPKGSFSTLEIQRTEQGDSAMYLCASTMGQYTEAFFGQGTRLTVV.

V is TRBV11-2 and J is TRBJ2-1; TRBD2 agrees at 7 bases. Unmatched junction bases numbered 10, after V lost 5 bases and J lost 6 bases. There are 15 residues in the CDR3. Germline assignment: CDR1 SGHAT and CDR2 FQNNGV. CDR3 loop: CASSLGTIQLNEQFF. CDR3 DNA sequence: TGTGCCAGCAGCCTGGGGACTATACAACTCAATGAGCAGTTCTTC. The complete variable domain, with remaining parts taken from reference TRBV11-2 and TRBJ2-1, reads EAGVAQSPRYKIIEKRQSVAFWCNPISGHATLYWYQQILGQGPKLLIQFQNNGVVDDSQLPKDRFSAERLKGVDSTLKIQPAKLEDSAVYLCASSLGTIQLNEQFFGPGTRLTVL.

This clone appeared a single time. The V call is TRBV5-1, the J call TRBJ1-1, with D hard to call. Trimming took 5 bases from V and 8 from J, leaving 19 bases between them. CDR3 length equals 14 residues. In germline, CDR1 is SGHRS, CDR2 YFSETQ. CDR3 nucleotide sequence: TGCGCCAGCAGTTATCTGGACGGGAAAATCGAAGCTTTCTTT. This codes for CASSYLDGKIEAFF.

Comments on this clone: This sample includes further DNA sequences coding for the same CDR3. The gene calls are TRBV7-6 and TRBJ2-7; TRBD1 or TRBD2 may be the D gene (5 bases each). The CDR3 sequence is 14 residues long. From germline, CDR1 is SGHVS and CDR2 FNYEAQ. The ends were cut back, 0 bases at V and 3 bases at J, with 9 bases in the middle. The CDR3 DNA reads as TGTGCCAGCAGCTTAGCAGGGGCGGGCTACGAGCAGTACTTC. Its protein product is CASSLAGAGYEQYF. Drawing the rest from reference TRBV7-6 and TRBJ2-7, the complete variable domain is GAGVSQSPRYKVTKRGQDVALRCDPISGHVSLYWYRQALGQGPEFLTYFNYEAQQDKSGLPNDRFSAERPEGSISTLTIQRTEQRDSAMYRCASSLAGAGYEQYFGPGTRLTVT.

The chain is built from TRBV28 and TRBJ2-2; 8 bases are a match to TRBD1. Trimming removed 4 bases from V and 2 bases from J; junction bases left unmatched: 12. The CDR3 contains 18 residues. Germline lookup yields CDR1 MDHEN and CDR2 SYDVKM. The CDR3 sequence is CASSSAGGNRLNTGELFF. The CDR3 DNA reads as TGTGCCAGCAGTTCGGCAGGGGGCAACCGACTAAACACCGGGGAGCTGTTTTTT.

This chain uses TRBV5-1 with TRBJ2-1; 13 bases map to TRBD2. The V gene end was trimmed by 4 bases and the J gene end by 3 bases; junction bases not matched to a gene: 1. Germline CDR1 SGHRS, CDR2 YFSETQ. The length of the CDR3 is 15 residues. CDR3 sequence reads: CASSGTSGNYNEQFF. CDR3 sequence (DNA): TGCGCCAGCAGCGGGACTAGCGGGAACTACAATGAGCAGTTCTTC.

V gene TRBV28 combines with J gene TRBJ2-5, with a tentative D call TRBD1 (6 bases). V gave up 8 bases and J gave up 5 bases, with 15 bases separating them. CDR3 length: 13 residues. Looked up from germline, CDR1 is MDHEN and CDR2 is SYDVKM. Here the CDR3 reads CASGPGGGETQYF. As DNA, the CDR3 is TGTGCCAGCGGCCCTGGGGGCGGGGAGACCCAGTACTTC.

This clone was seen a few times. A much larger clone differs from this one at a single base, so this may be a read error. This CDR3 is also generated by other DNA sequences in the sample. This chain connects TRBV2 to TRBJ2-7; D is unresolved. V lost 4 bases to trimming and J lost 0 bases, with 1 base between them. Germline CDR1 is SNHLY and CDR2 is FYNNEI. The CDR3 contains 11 residues. In nucleotides, the CDR3 is TGTGCCAGCAGTGCCTCCTACGAGCAGTACTTC. Protein product: CASSASYEQYF.

This chain uses TRBV29-1 with TRBJ2-2; 8 nucleotides align to TRBD2. The CDR3 covers 13 residues. Germline V gene lookup returns CDR1 SQVTM and CDR2 ANQGSEA. V shed 1 base and J 6 bases; nucleotides not matched to a gene: 1. The CDR3 DNA sequence: TGCAGCGTTGAAGGGGGACTAGCCGGGGAGCTGTTTTTT. This sequence encodes CSVEGGLAGELFF.

This clone has only a few counts. The chain is built from TRBV7-9 and TRBJ2-3, with unresolved D. Looked up from germline, CDR1 is SEHNR and CDR2 is FQNEAQ (reference sequence). The V gene lost 5 bases and the J gene lost 6 bases, with 24 bases spanning the gap. The CDR3 sequence is 17 residues long. Written as DNA, the CDR3 is TGTGCCAGCAGCATCCAAGAATCCTGGACCCTGATCGATACGCAGTATTTT. This sequence encodes CASSIQESWTLIDTQYF.

This rearrangement joins TRBV4-1 to TRBJ2-1; tentatively, D is TRBD1 or TRBD2 (6 bases each). Trimming left V 2 bases short and J 3 bases short, with 14 bases between. Germline loops: CDR1 MGHRA, CDR2 YSYEKL. This CDR3 region has 16 residues. The CDR3 DNA sequence: TGCGCCAGCAGCCAATCCGGCGGGACACTCTACAATGAGCAGTTCTTC. It yields the protein CASSQSGGTLYNEQFF.

In its sample, this clone was seen once. The chain has TRBV11-2 and TRBJ2-1; possible D gene TRBD2, 5 bases. This CDR3 is built from 15 residues. The germline V gene has CDR1 SGHAT and CDR2 FQNNGV. The V end was cut by 2 bases, the J end by 4 bases, with 12 bases between. The CDR3 loop is CASSLMASQYNEQFF. The CDR3 coding sequence is TGTGCCAGCAGCTTAATGGCTAGCCAATACAATGAGCAGTTCTTC.

This rearrangement joins TRBV25-1 to TRBJ2-5, with D perhaps TRBD2 (6 bases). CDR1 is MGHDK, CDR2 SYGVNS, per germline. The CDR3 is made up of 15 amino acids. V lost 4 bases and J lost 2, with 14 bases in between. The CDR3 coding sequence is TGTGCCAGCAGTGGGGAGGTGCGGGAACAAGAGACCCAGTACTTC. Translation gives CASSGEVREQETQYF.

The CDR3 loop is CASSLVGLGETQYF. The CDR3 DNA reads as TGTGCCAGCAGCTTAGTAGGCTTAGGGGAGACCCAGTACTTC. The gene calls are TRBV7-8 and TRBJ2-5; D not resolved. CDR1 is SGHVS, CDR2 FQNEAQ, per germline. V lost 1 base, J lost 5 bases, and 11 bases lay in between. The CDR3 contains 14 residues.

In regard to this clone: Different DNA sequences within this sample yield the same CDR3. V is TRBV4-1 and J is TRBJ2-7; D may be TRBD1 (6 bases). The germline V gene has CDR1 MGHRA and CDR2 YSYEKL. V gave up 6 bases and J gave up 4 bases, with 10 bases separating them. This CDR3 has 12 residues. CDR3 sequence: CASSQQGYEQYF. The CDR3 DNA is TGCGCCAGCAGTCAGCAGGGGTACGAGCAGTACTTC.

The chain joins TRBV9 to TRBJ1-1; 7 bases map to TRBD1. Germline V gives CDR1 SGDLS, CDR2 YYNGEE. V lost 0 bases, J lost 1 base, and 3 bases stayed unmatched. The CDR3 totals 15 residues. The CDR3 region is CASSVEGDRNTEAFF. The CDR3 nucleotides read TGTGCCAGCAGCGTAGAGGGGGACAGGAACACTGAAGCTTTCTTT.

This clone was picked up one time. The chain employs TRBV27 and TRBJ2-7; TRBD1 matches 8 bases. V was pared by 5 bases and J by 1 base, with 7 bases of the junction left unmatched. The CDR3 totals 15 residues. Looked up from germline, CDR1 is MNHEY and CDR2 is SMNVEV (reference sequence). The CDR3 loop reads CASSLGQGRSYEQYF. The CDR3 DNA reads as TGTGCCAGCAGTCTCGGACAGGGTCGGTCCTACGAGCAGTACTTC.

The chain has TRBV14 and TRBJ2-3, with D perhaps given as TRBD1 or TRBD2 (5 bases each). Germline V CDR1 and CDR2: SGHDN, FVKESK. This CDR3 is 16 amino acids long. The V and J ends lost 2 bases and 11 bases respectively, with 23 bases between them. The CDR3 bases are TGTGCCAGCAGCCAAACCGGGACCCCTCTCCCCGGCGAGCAGTATTTT. Encoded protein: CASSQTGTPLPGEQYF.

Regarding this clone: The same CDR3 arises from other DNA sequences in this sample as well. The rearrangement uses TRBV19 and TRBJ2-2; D is undetermined. The germline V gene has CDR1 LNHDA and CDR2 SQIVND (reference sequence). V dropped 1 base and J dropped 2 bases, with 5 bases sitting between them. The CDR3 sequence is 14 residues long. The CDR3 nucleotides are TGTGCCAGTAGTATAGCGGTAAACACCGGGGAGCTGTTTTTT. Amino acids: CASSIAVNTGELFF.

The chain recombines TRBV5-1 with TRBJ2-1; TRBD1 agrees at 8 bases. Germline-derived CDR1 and CDR2 are SGHRS and YFSETQ. CDR3 length: 17 amino acids. V dropped 1 base and J dropped 0; count of bases not matched to a gene: 6. In nucleotides, the CDR3 is TGCGCCAGCAGCTTGCGCAGGGGGCAGTTCTCCTACAATGAGCAGTTCTTC. Translating it yields CASSLRRGQFSYNEQFF.

The J gene is TRBJ1-4, the V gene TRBV7-2; no reliable D call. V was pared by 5 bases and J by 2 bases, with 9 bases between. The length of the CDR3 is 14 residues. Germline V gene sequence: CDR1 SGHTA, CDR2 FQGNSA. CDR3 nucleotide sequence: TGTGCCAGCAGCGCCTCCGGGACTAATGAAAAACTGTTTTTT. Protein sequence: CASSASGTNEKLFF.

The rearrangement links TRBV11-2 to TRBJ1-1; no clear D. The V and J ends lost 5 bases and 3 bases respectively, with 13 bases between them. The CDR3 has 14 amino acids. Germline CDR1 and CDR2: SGHAT and FQNNGV. CDR3 in DNA: TGTGCCAGCAGCCCCCAGTCGCTTGACACTGAAGCTTTCTTT. Amino acids: CASSPQSLDTEAFF.

V is TRBV19 and J is TRBJ1-3; D call uncertain. The CDR3 has 14 amino acids. The V end was cut by 5 bases, the J end by 2 bases, with 10 bases between. Germline lookup yields CDR1 LNHDA and CDR2 SQIVND (reference sequence). The CDR3 protein is CASSVGSAGNTIYF. DNA for the CDR3: TGTGCCAGTAGTGTGGGGTCTGCTGGAAACACCATATATTTT.

The V call is TRBV27, the J call TRBJ2-3; D possibly corresponds to TRBD2 (5 bases). The length of the CDR3 is 15 residues. V gave up 1 base and J gave up 0 bases, with 8 bases separating them. The germline V gene encodes CDR1 MNHEY and CDR2 SMNVEV (reference sequence). The CDR3 region has the DNA TGTGCCAGCAGTTTATACGGCGGGAGCACAGATACGCAGTATTTT. Protein sequence: CASSLYGGSTDTQYF.

The rearrangement links TRBV6-5 to TRBJ2-1; weak D call: TRBD2 (5 bases). Germline CDR1 is MNHEY and CDR2 is SVGAGI. The CDR3 runs to 12 residues. V lost 3 bases and J lost 10, with 10 bases in between. CDR3 sequence reads: CASSYISGEQFF. CDR3 nucleotides: TGTGCCAGCAGTTATATCTCGGGGGAGCAGTTCTTC.